These 29 T cell receptor beta chains were all obtained from the same sample, sequenced in a study of blood T cell repertoires in COVID-19. Data came from immunoSEQ multiplex PCR; TCRdb stores just in-frame clones and leaves some out. The sample has 300,000 or so clones, less than 90% seen once. Specimen: PBMCs or T cells enriched from blood (not recorded which). The source is a woman aged 30 to 39 who had recovered from COVID-19.

The chain is built from TRBV30 and TRBJ1-3, with D tentatively TRBD1 (6 bases). In germline, CDR1 is GTSNPN, CDR2 SVGIG (reference sequence). This CDR3 has 13 residues. V was clipped by 2 bases and J by 4 bases, with 9 bases between them. The CDR3 protein is CAWSSGVGNTIYF. The CDR3 DNA reads as TGTGCCTGGAGTTCAGGGGTAGGAAACACCATATATTTT.

This chain links TRBV2 with TRBJ2-1; possible D gene TRBD1, 6 bases. The CDR3 sequence is 14 residues long. Germline lookup yields CDR1 SNHLY and CDR2 FYNNEI. Trimming took off 3 bases at V and 8 bases at J, with 14 bases between the two ends. CDR3 nucleotide sequence: TGTGCCAGCAGTGAGCAGGGGCTCTGGGATGAGCAGTTCTTC. It encodes CASSEQGLWDEQFF. Full variable domain (remainder filled in from reference TRBV2 and TRBJ2-1): EPEVTQTPSHQVTQMGQEVILRCVPISNHLYFYWYRQILGQKVEFLVSFYNNEISEKSEIFDDQFSVERPDGSNFTLKIRSTKLEDSAMYFCASSEQGLWDEQFFGPGTRLTVL.

The rearrangement uses TRBV7-2 and TRBJ1-5, with a tentative D call TRBD1 (6 bases). This CDR3 region has 15 residues. Germline values: CDR1 SGHTA, CDR2 FQGNSA. V lost 6 bases to trimming and J lost 3 bases, with 15 bases between them. CDR3 nucleotides: TGTGCCAGCAGTGACAGGTTCTACTCCAATCAGCCCCAGCATTTT. This codes for CASSDRFYSNQPQHF.

In DNA, the CDR3 is TGTGCCAGCAGCCAGGGACTAGCGGGGGCGACTGGGACCCAGTACTTC. Protein product: CASSQGLAGATGTQYF. The chain is built from TRBV14 and TRBJ2-5; 14 bases fit TRBD2. Losses at the gene ends were 3 bases for V and 7 bases for J; bases not matched to a gene: 7. Per the germline V gene, CDR1 is SGHDN and CDR2 is FVKESK. This CDR3 contains 16 residues. Using reference TRBV14 and TRBJ2-5 for the parts outside the CDR3, the full variable domain is EAGVTQFPSHSVIEKGQTVTLRCDPISGHDNLYWYRRVMGKEIKFLLHFVKESKQDESGMPNNRFLAERTGGTYSTLKVQPAELEDSGVYFCASSQGLAGATGTQYFGPGTRLLVL.

The chain uses TRBV10-3 and TRBJ2-7, with TRBD2 as a possible D gene (5 bases). The CDR3 covers 14 residues. Germline values: CDR1 ENHRY, CDR2 SYGVKD. Trimming stripped 6 bases from V and 0 bases from J, with 12 bases between. The DNA of the CDR3 is TGTGCCATCAGCATAGGTGGGAGCTCCTACGAGCAGTACTTC. Translation gives CAISIGGSSYEQYF.

The V gene is TRBV29-1, the J gene TRBJ1-5; weak D call: TRBD1 (6 bases). V lost 5 bases and J lost 3, with 11 bases in between. The CDR3 is made up of 13 amino acids. The germline CDR1 and CDR2 sequences are SQVTM and ANQGSEA. This chain's CDR3 is CSVSQGSNQPQHF. The CDR3 coding sequence is TGCAGCGTTTCACAGGGTTCCAATCAGCCCCAGCATTTT.

The chain recombines TRBV20-1 with TRBJ2-2, with D perhaps TRBD2 (6 bases). Trimming cost V 3 bases and J 2 bases, with 10 bases left between them. The germline gives CDR1 DFQATT, CDR2 SNEGSKA (reference sequence). The CDR3 runs to 14 residues. CDR3 in DNA: TGCAGTGCTAGTCTTAGCGGTAACACCGGGGAGCTGTTTTTT. This codes for CSASLSGNTGELFF.

The chain combines TRBV30 with TRBJ2-6, with a tentative D call TRBD1 (5 bases). Germline V gives CDR1 GTSNPN, CDR2 SVGIG (reference sequence). Trimming took off 5 bases at V and 0 bases at J, with 8 bases between the two ends. This CDR3 is 14 amino acids long. CDR3 DNA: TGTGCCTGGGTACAGGTCTCTGGGGCCAACGTCCTGACTTTC. It codes for CAWVQVSGANVLTF.

In this sample, this clone turned up a few times. This sequence joins TRBV3-1 (or the pseudogene TRBV3-2) and TRBJ2-2, with 7 bases fitting TRBD1. CDR3 length: 19 amino acids. Germline-derived CDR1 and CDR2 are LGHDT and YNNKEL (reference sequence). The junction had 14 bases not matched to a gene; V was cut back by 0 bases and J by 4 bases. CDR3 loop: CASSQDLALLQGSTGELFF. DNA for the CDR3: TGTGCCAGCAGCCAAGATCTAGCCTTGCTACAGGGGAGCACCGGGGAGCTGTTTTTT.

This clone was observed a handful of times. The CDR3 coding sequence is TGTGCCAGCAGCTTAGGTAGCGGGGAAGCTAATGAAAAACTGTTTTTT. Its protein is CASSLGSGEANEKLFF. The rearrangement joins TRBV11-2 to TRBJ1-4; D not certain. Per germline, CDR1 SGHAT and CDR2 FQNNGV. The CDR3 totals 16 residues. V gave up 1 base and J gave up 3 bases, with 12 bases separating them. The full variable domain, completed using reference TRBV11-2 and TRBJ1-4, is EAGVAQSPRYKIIEKRQSVAFWCNPISGHATLYWYQQILGQGPKLLIQFQNNGVVDDSQLPKDRFSAERLKGVDSTLKIQPAKLEDSAVYLCASSLGSGEANEKLFFGSGTQLSVL.

This chain uses TRBV2 with TRBJ1-2, with D perhaps TRBD1 (6 bases). CDR1 SNHLY and CDR2 FYNNEI come from the germline V gene. The V end lost 2 bases, the J end lost 4 bases, and 11 bases lay between the germline ends. The CDR3 spans 14 residues. The CDR3 coding sequence is TGTGCCAGCAGTGAATACGCGACAGGCTATGGCTACACCTTC. This encodes CASSEYATGYGYTF.

The chain combines TRBV19 with TRBJ2-7, with 12 bases identical to TRBD1. Trimming took 7 bases from V and 7 from J; bases not matched to a gene: 14. The CDR3 has 16 amino acids. From germline, CDR1 is LNHDA and CDR2 SQIVND (reference sequence). CDR3 amino acids: CASMGTGTGGFGEQYF. The CDR3 DNA reads TGTGCCAGTATGGGAACCGGGACAGGGGGCTTTGGTGAGCAGTACTTC.

The chain joins TRBV19 to TRBJ2-1, with D possibly being TRBD1 (6 bases). Germline V gene lookup returns CDR1 LNHDA and CDR2 SQIVND (reference sequence). V lost 5 bases and J 4 bases, leaving 15 bases between the germline ends. This CDR3 has 15 residues. In DNA, the CDR3 is TGTGCCAGTAGTGCCCAGGGGATGGGGTACAATGAGCAGTTCTTC. It translates to CASSAQGMGYNEQFF.

This clone is a singleton in its sample. The rearrangement uses TRBV6-5 and TRBJ2-7, with 7 bases fitting TRBD1. The V gene's germline CDR1 is MNHEY and CDR2 SVGAGI. The V segment lost 4 bases and the J segment 3 bases; nucleotides outside the gene matches: 9. The CDR3 covers 15 residues. The CDR3 coding sequence is TGTGCCAGCAGTTGGAGGACAGGTGGGCACTACGAGCAGTACTTC. Translated: CASSWRTGGHYEQYF.

A single count supports this clone. V gene TRBV27 combines with J gene TRBJ2-5; D perhaps matches TRBD2 (5 bases). CDR3 length equals 14 residues. V was clipped by 3 bases and J by 5 bases, with 13 bases between them. The germline V gene encodes CDR1 MNHEY and CDR2 SMNVEV (reference sequence). For the CDR3, the DNA is TGTGCCAGCAGTTTCTCGGGGAATGGGGAGACCCAGTACTTC. Translation: CASSFSGNGETQYF.

This clone was recorded once. In nucleotides, the CDR3 is TGTGCCAGCAGCCATTTGGCCCTGACAGGGGCGAACACCGGGGAGCTGTTTTTT. This translates into CASSHLALTGANTGELFF. V usage is TRBV6-2 or TRBV6-3 and J usage is TRBJ2-2, with TRBD1 matching 8 bases. This CDR3 comprises 18 residues. Trimming cost V 6 bases and J 0 bases; bases outside gene matches: 12. CDR1 is MNHEY and CDR2 is SVGEGT in the germline V gene.

The rearrangement links TRBV11-2 to TRBJ2-7; tentatively, D is TRBD1 (5 bases). The CDR3 loop spans 16 amino acids. From germline, CDR1 is SGHAT and CDR2 FQNNGV. V was cut by 1 base and J by 0 bases, with 13 bases left in between. The CDR3 region is CASSLAKGPTSYEQYF. The CDR3 DNA reads TGTGCCAGCAGCTTAGCGAAGGGGCCCACCTCCTACGAGCAGTACTTC.

This clone was seen just once. The rearrangement links TRBV27 to TRBJ2-2, with D possibly TRBD1 on 5 matching bases. This CDR3 is 13 amino acids long. Germline CDR1 MNHEY, CDR2 SMNVEV (reference sequence). V lost 6 bases and J 2 bases, leaving 7 bases between the germline ends. The CDR3 loop reads CASRTGNTGELFF. DNA of the CDR3: TGTGCCAGCAGAACAGGCAACACCGGGGAGCTGTTTTTT.

The J gene is TRBJ2-1, the V gene TRBV4-1; a weak D match, TRBD1 (6 bases). The germline V gene has CDR1 MGHRA and CDR2 YSYEKL. This CDR3 contains 15 residues. The V and J ends lost 6 bases and 5 bases respectively, with 17 bases between them. The CDR3 loop is CASSLQGTRNNEQFF. The CDR3 DNA reads as TGCGCCAGCAGTCTTCAGGGGACCCGAAACAATGAGCAGTTCTTC.

The chain is built from TRBV5-4 and TRBJ1-5; TRBD1 aligns across 8 bases. The germline V gene encodes CDR1 SGHNT and CDR2 YYREEE (reference sequence). The CDR3 loop spans 17 amino acids. The trim removed 4 bases at V and 0 bases at J, leaving 9 bases unmatched. CDR3 loop: CASSPRQGSYSNQPQHF. CDR3 coding DNA: TGTGCCAGCAGCCCCCGACAGGGGAGCTATAGCAATCAGCCCCAGCATTTT.

This clone appeared once. The chain links TRBV11-2 to TRBJ2-5; D might be TRBD2 (5 bases). This CDR3 has 16 amino acids. Germline loops: CDR1 SGHAT, CDR2 FQNNGV. V lost 5 bases and J 2 bases, leaving 18 bases between the germline ends. The CDR3 sequence: CASSLLPGSVQETQYF. CDR3 bases: TGTGCCAGCAGCCTCCTTCCGGGGTCTGTTCAAGAGACCCAGTACTTC.

The chain uses TRBV6-5 and TRBJ2-6, with TRBD1 identical over 8 bases. The trim removed 6 bases at V and 2 bases at J, leaving 3 bases unmatched. Germline V gives CDR1 MNHEY, CDR2 SVGAGI. This CDR3 spans 15 amino acids. The CDR3, as DNA: TGTGCCAGCAGCCGGACAGGGACTGGGGCCAACGTCCTGACTTTC. It is translated as CASSRTGTGANVLTF.

This clone was observed a single time. V and J are TRBV27 and TRBJ1-6; D remains ambiguous. This CDR3 is 14 amino acids long. Germline CDR1 and CDR2: MNHEY and SMNVEV (reference sequence). The ends were cut back, 6 bases at V and 4 bases at J, with 10 bases in the middle. CDR3 sequence reads: CASSRNNYNSPLHF. The CDR3 bases are TGTGCCAGCAGCCGAAACAATTATAATTCACCCCTCCACTTT.

This clone was picked up one time. The chain uses TRBV5-6 and TRBJ1-2, with D uncertain. The CDR3 is 15 residues long. Germline V gene sequence: CDR1 SGHDT, CDR2 YYEEEE. V was clipped by 4 bases and J by 3 bases, with 16 bases between them. This CDR3 is CASSGRAAHYYGYTF. In DNA, the CDR3 is TGTGCCAGCAGCGGGAGGGCCGCCCATTACTATGGCTACACCTTC.

The chain is built from TRBV2 and TRBJ2-7; maybe TRBD1 (7 bases). CDR3 length: 15 amino acids. From germline, CDR1 is SNHLY and CDR2 FYNNEI. With 8 bases removed from V and 3 bases from J, the gap between germline ends came to 20 bases. CDR3 sequence reads: CASPETQGGNYEQYF. The CDR3 DNA follows: TGTGCCAGCCCCGAAACCCAGGGGGGAAACTACGAGCAGTACTTC.

The chain combines TRBV6-2 or TRBV6-3 with TRBJ1-5; D is undetermined. The CDR3 covers 13 residues. Germline V gene data show CDR1 as MNHEY and CDR2 as SVGEGT. Trimming left V 3 bases short and J 6 bases short, with 9 bases between. CDR3 nucleotide sequence: TGTGCCAGCAGTTATCCTGCGGCTCAGCCCCAGCATTTT. Its protein product is CASSYPAAQPQHF.

The rearrangement joins TRBV5-1 to TRBJ2-2; unclear D gene. Germline assignment: CDR1 SGHRS and CDR2 YFSETQ. The CDR3 has 13 amino acids. Trimming shortened V by 5 bases and J by 6 bases, and 11 bases separated the two germline ends. This CDR3 reads CASRVVGAGELFF. CDR3 in DNA: TGCGCCAGCAGAGTCGTCGGAGCCGGGGAGCTGTTTTTT.

V gene TRBV7-2 combines with J gene TRBJ1-1; D is unresolved. The germline CDR1 and CDR2 sequences are SGHTA and FQGNSA. The V gene lost 1 base and the J gene lost 1 base, with 10 bases spanning the gap. The CDR3 extends over 15 amino acids. In DNA, the CDR3 is TGTGCCAGCAGCTTAGTGCACGCGGGGAACACTGAAGCTTTCTTT. Amino acid sequence: CASSLVHAGNTEAFF.

The chain uses TRBV19 and TRBJ1-6; D is unclear. Between the trimmed V and J ends, which lost 3 bases and 6 bases, there was a span of 9 bases. Germline V lookup: CDR1 LNHDA, CDR2 SQIVND (reference sequence). The CDR3 covers 14 residues. The CDR3 DNA reads as TGTGCCAGTAGTATCCCCGGGGTTAATTCACCCCTCCACTTT. Protein: CASSIPGVNSPLHF. Full variable domain (missing parts from reference TRBV19 and TRBJ1-6): DGGITQSPKYLFRKEGQNVTLSCEQNLNHDAMYWYRQDPGQGLRLIYYSQIVNDFQKGDIAEGYSVSREKKESFPLTVTSAQKNPTAFYLCASSIPGVNSPLHFGNGTRLTVT.